These 11 T cell receptor beta chains came from one sample sequenced in a study of CD8+CD57+ T cells in acquired aplastic anemia. Genomic DNA constituted the template upon which TCR beta VDJ and CDR3 profiling was performed. TCRdb redid the calling of the reads with MiXCR, one entry per CDR3 protein. This table holds under 350,000 distinct CDR3 sequences, 56% found once. Sequencing input: sorted CD4+, CD8+, or CD8+CD57+ T cells (not recorded which) from PBMCs. These receptors all come from a human donor with severe aplastic anemia or a healthy control (not recorded which).

The rearrangement uses TRBV12-3 or TRBV12-4 and TRBJ2-7; TRBD1 agrees at 8 bases. Trimming took 6 bases from V and 4 from J; bases not matched to a gene: 8. CDR3 size: 14 residues. In DNA, the CDR3 is TGTGCCAGCAGCCGCGGGCAGGGGGCTTACGAGCAGTACTTC. Amino acid sequence: CASSRGQGAYEQYF.

Comment on this clonotype: Germline and junction disagree at one end, which may indicate a read error. The genes are TRBV5-1 and TRBJ2-1; D gene uncertain. This CDR3 region has 12 residues. The germline V gene has CDR1 SGHRS and CDR2 YFSETQ. CDR3 amino acids: CASSEDYNEQFF. CDR3 in DNA: TGTGCCAGCAGCGAGGACTACAATGAGCAGTTCTTC.

This chain joins TRBV20-1 and TRBJ2-1, with 10 positions matching TRBD1. The germline V gene has CDR1 DFQATT and CDR2 SNEGSKA (reference sequence). V lost 5 bases, J lost 4 bases, and 2 bases stayed unmatched. This CDR3 is built from 13 residues. The DNA for the CDR3 is TGCAGTGCTCTGGACAGGGGGTACAATGAGCAGTTCTTC. Protein product: CSALDRGYNEQFF.

A note on this clonotype: At one end the junction does not follow the germline gene, possibly because of a read error. The chain joins TRBV6-2 or TRBV6-3 to TRBJ2-7; 11 bases map to TRBD2. This CDR3 is 15 amino acids long. Germline lookup yields CDR1 MNHEY and CDR2 SVGEGT. CDR3 region: CASSSTSGNSHEQYF. CDR3 nucleotides: TGTGCCAGCAGTTCGACTAGCGGGAACTCCCACGAGCAGTACTTC.

This chain uses TRBV2 with TRBJ2-7; no firm D call. The length of the CDR3 is 12 residues. Trimming took off 2 bases at V and 5 bases at J, with 7 bases between the two ends. The germline CDR1 and CDR2 sequences are SNHLY and FYNNEI. The CDR3: CASSELRNEQYF. The CDR3 nucleotides are TGTGCCAGCAGTGAACTCCGGAACGAGCAGTACTTC.

Many counts were recorded for this clonotype. V gene TRBV6-2 or TRBV6-3 combines with J gene TRBJ2-4; a weak D match, TRBD1 (6 bases). The length of the CDR3 is 14 residues. Germline V lookup: CDR1 MNHEY, CDR2 SVGEGT. V lost 6 bases and J 7 bases, leaving 16 bases between the germline ends. Written as DNA, the CDR3 is TGTGCCAGCAGAGACGCAGGGGAAGGGAACATTCAGTACTTC. Its translation: CASRDAGEGNIQYF.

In the case of this clonotype: Given a much more abundant clone one base away, this may be a read error. The rearrangement joins TRBV6-5 to TRBJ2-1; no reliable D call. The CDR3 has 12 residues. Germline CDR1 reads MNHEY; CDR2 reads SVGAGI. The CDR3 nucleotides read TGTGCCAGCAGCCGAAGCAACAAGGAGCAGTTCTTC. Residues: CASSRSNKEQFF.

The chain recombines TRBV20-1 with TRBJ2-6; D unresolved. CDR3 length: 15 amino acids. The V end lost 1 base, the J end lost 0 bases, and 7 bases lay between the germline ends. Germline V gene lookup returns CDR1 DFQATT and CDR2 SNEGSKA (reference sequence). As DNA, the CDR3 is TGCAGTGCTAGAGCCTACCACTCTGGGGCCAACGTCCTGACTTTC. Translating gives CSARAYHSGANVLTF.

The chain has TRBV6-6 and TRBJ1-6; the match to TRBD1 covers 8 bases. The CDR3 runs 16 residues. Unmatched junction bases numbered 10, after V lost 6 bases and J lost 6 bases. Germline CDR1 reads MNHNY; CDR2 reads SVGAGI (reference sequence). The CDR3 region is CASSQPTGQVNSPLHF. In DNA, the CDR3 is TGTGCCAGCAGCCAACCCACGGGACAGGTTAATTCACCCCTCCACTTT.

The V and J genes are TRBV7-9 and TRBJ1-1; D is unresolved. Germline values: CDR1 SEHNR, CDR2 FQNEAQ (reference sequence). V shed 5 bases and J shed 8 bases, with 12 bases lying between them. This CDR3 has 12 amino acids. The CDR3 DNA reads as TGTGCCAGCAGCATCATCTCACAGGAAGCTTTCTTT. As protein: CASSIISQEAFF.

A few counts support this clonotype. V is TRBV14 and J is TRBJ2-5, with 7 bases fitting TRBD1. The CDR3 extends over 15 amino acids. V was pared by 2 bases and J by 1 base, with 4 bases of the junction left unmatched. In germline, CDR1 is SGHDN, CDR2 FVKESK. This CDR3 reads CASSQPGTVQETQYF. CDR3 bases: TGTGCCAGCAGCCAACCTGGGACAGTCCAAGAGACCCAGTACTTC.